This entry features one T cell receptor beta chain sequence. This specimen belongs to a study of memory CD4+ T cells and cytomegalovirus serostatus. CDR1 is SGHTS, CDR2 YDEGEE, per germline. Trimming shortened V by 3 bases and J by 0 bases, and 3 bases separated the two germline ends. The CDR3 loop spans 12 amino acids. Single viable CD3+CD4+CD8-CD45RO+ cells were sorted as the memory CD4+ T cells. Some clones are missing from TCRdb's copy, which holds only in-frame ones; the method was immunoSEQ multiplex PCR. The sample lists over 35,000 clones, about 78% occurring once. The chain is built from TRBV5-8 and TRBJ2-5; no definite D call. This clonotype originated in an adult in good health and CMV-seronegative. Sequencing was carried out using memory CD4+ T cells from blood. The CDR3 region has the DNA TGTGCCAGCAGCTGGGACCAAGAGACCCAGTACTTC. This encodes CASSWDQETQYF.